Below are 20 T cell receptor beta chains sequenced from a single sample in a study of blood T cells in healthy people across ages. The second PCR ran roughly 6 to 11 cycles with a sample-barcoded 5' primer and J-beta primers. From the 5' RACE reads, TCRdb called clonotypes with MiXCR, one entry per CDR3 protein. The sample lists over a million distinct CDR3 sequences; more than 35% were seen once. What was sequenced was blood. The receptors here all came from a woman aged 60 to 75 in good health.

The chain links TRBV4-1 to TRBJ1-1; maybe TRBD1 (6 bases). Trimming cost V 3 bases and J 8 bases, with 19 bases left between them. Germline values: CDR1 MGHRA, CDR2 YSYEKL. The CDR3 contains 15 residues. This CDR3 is CASSQTDSPIGEAFF. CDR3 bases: TGCGCCAGCAGCCAGACGGACAGCCCGATAGGAGAAGCTTTCTTT.

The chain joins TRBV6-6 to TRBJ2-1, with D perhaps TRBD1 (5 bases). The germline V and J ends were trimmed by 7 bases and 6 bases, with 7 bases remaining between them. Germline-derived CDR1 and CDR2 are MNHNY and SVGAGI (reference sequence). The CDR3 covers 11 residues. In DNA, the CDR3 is TGTGCCAGCATTAGGGGCAATGAGCAGTTCTTC. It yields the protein CASIRGNEQFF.

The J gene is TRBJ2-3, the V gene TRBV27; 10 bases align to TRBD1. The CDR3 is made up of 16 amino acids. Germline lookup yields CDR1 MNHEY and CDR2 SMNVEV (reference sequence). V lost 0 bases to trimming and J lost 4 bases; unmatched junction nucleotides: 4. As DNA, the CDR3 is TGTGCCAGCAGTTTATCGGGGACAGGGGACGCAGATACGCAGTATTTT. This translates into CASSLSGTGDADTQYF.

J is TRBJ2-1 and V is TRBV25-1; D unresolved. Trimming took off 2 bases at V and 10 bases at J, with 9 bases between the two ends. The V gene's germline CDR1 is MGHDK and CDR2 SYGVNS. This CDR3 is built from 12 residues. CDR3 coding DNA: TGTGCCAGCAGTGAACTGATCTCGGAGCAGTTCTTC. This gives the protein CASSELISEQFF.

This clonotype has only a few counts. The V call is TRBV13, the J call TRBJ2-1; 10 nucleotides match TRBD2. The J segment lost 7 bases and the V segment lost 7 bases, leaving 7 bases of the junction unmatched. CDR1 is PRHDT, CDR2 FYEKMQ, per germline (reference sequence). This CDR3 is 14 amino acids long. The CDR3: CASTSGRSINEQFF. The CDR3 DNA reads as TGTGCCAGCACTAGCGGGAGATCAATTAATGAGCAGTTCTTC.

Here the CDR3 reads CASSDGSTPYGYTF. The CDR3 DNA is TGTGCCAGCAGTGATGGGTCAACACCTTATGGCTACACCTTC. The chain combines TRBV25-1 with TRBJ1-2; D uncertain. V shed 3 bases and J shed 5 bases, with 13 bases lying between them. The CDR3 consists of 14 residues. The germline CDR1 and CDR2 sequences are MGHDK and SYGVNS.

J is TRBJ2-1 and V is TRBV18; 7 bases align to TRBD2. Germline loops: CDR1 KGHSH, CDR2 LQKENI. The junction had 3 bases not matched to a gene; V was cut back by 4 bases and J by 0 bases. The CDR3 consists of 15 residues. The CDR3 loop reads CASSQTSDSYNEQFF. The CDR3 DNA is TGTGCCAGCTCACAAACTAGCGACTCCTACAATGAGCAGTTCTTC.

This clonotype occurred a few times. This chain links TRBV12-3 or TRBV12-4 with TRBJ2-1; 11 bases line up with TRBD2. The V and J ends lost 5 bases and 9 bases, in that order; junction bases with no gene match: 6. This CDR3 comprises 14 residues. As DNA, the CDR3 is TGTGCCAGCAGTACAACTAGCGGGAGACTTGAGCAGTTCTTC. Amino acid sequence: CASSTTSGRLEQFF.

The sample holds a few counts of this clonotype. The CDR3 bases are TGCAGCGTGGGCACAGTTTCTAGCTCTGGGGCCAACGTCCTGACTTTC. Its translation is CSVGTVSSSGANVLTF. The V call is TRBV29-1, the J call TRBJ2-6, with D unresolved. The CDR3 has 16 amino acids. V was clipped by 6 bases and J by 0 bases, with 15 bases between them. Germline CDR1 and CDR2: SQVTM and ANQGSEA. The variable domain in full, completed from reference TRBV29-1 and TRBJ2-6, reads SAVISQKPSRDICQRGTSLTIQCQVDSQVTMMFWYRQQPGQSLTLIATANQGSEATYESGFVIDKFPISRPNLTFSTLTVSNMSPEDSSIYLCSVGTVSSSGANVLTFGAGSRLTVL.

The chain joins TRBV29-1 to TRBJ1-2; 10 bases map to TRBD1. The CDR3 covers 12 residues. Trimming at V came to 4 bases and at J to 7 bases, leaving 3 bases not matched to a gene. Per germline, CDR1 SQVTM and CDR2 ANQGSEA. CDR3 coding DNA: TGCAGCGTTGGACAGGGGGCAGTTGGCTACACCTTC. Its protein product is CSVGQGAVGYTF.

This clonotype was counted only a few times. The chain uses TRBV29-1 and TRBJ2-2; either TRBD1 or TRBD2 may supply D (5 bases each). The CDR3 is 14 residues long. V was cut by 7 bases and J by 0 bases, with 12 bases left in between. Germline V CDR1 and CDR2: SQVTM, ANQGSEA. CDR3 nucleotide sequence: TGCAGCGCCGGGACGGACGCGAACACCGGGGAGCTGTTTTTT. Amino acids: CSAGTDANTGELFF.

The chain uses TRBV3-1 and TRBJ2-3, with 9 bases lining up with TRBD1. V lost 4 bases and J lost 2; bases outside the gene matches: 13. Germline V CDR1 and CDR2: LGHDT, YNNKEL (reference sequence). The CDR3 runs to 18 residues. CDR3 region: CASSRSGTGNPATDTQYF. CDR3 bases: TGTGCCAGCAGCCGTTCCGGGACAGGGAACCCAGCCACAGATACGCAGTATTTT.

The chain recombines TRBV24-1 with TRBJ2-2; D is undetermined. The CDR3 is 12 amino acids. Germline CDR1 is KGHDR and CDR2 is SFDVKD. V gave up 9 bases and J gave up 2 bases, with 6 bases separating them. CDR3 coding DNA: TGTGCCACCGGGCCAAACACCGGGGAGCTGTTTTTT. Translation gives CATGPNTGELFF.

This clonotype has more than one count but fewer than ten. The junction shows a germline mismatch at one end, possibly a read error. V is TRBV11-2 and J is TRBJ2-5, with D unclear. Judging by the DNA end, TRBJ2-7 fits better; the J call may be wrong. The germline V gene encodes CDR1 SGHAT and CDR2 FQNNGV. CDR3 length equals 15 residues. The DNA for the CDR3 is TGTGCTAGCAGCTTCTCCCAGGCCACCTTCTACGAGCAGTACTTC. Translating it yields CASSFSQATFYEQYF.

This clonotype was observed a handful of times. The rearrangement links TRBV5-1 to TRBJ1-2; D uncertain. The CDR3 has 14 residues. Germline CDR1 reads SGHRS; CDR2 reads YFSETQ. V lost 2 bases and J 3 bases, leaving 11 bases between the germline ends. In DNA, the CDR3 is TGCGCCAGCAGCTTCGGAGACCCGGACTATGGCTACACCTTC. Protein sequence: CASSFGDPDYGYTF.

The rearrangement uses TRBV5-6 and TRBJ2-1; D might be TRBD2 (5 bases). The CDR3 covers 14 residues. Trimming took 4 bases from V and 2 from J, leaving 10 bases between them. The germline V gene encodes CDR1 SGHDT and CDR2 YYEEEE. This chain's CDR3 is CASSPGSPYNEQFF. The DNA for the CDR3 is TGTGCCAGCAGCCCGGGATCGCCCTACAATGAGCAGTTCTTC.

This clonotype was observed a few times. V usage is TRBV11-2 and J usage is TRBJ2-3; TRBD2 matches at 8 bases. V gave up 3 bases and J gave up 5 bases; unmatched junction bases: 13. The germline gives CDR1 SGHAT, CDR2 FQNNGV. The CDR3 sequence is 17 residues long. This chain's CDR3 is CASSFIMAGTRGDTQYF. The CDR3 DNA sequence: TGTGCCAGCAGCTTCATAATGGCAGGGACTAGAGGAGATACGCAGTATTTT.

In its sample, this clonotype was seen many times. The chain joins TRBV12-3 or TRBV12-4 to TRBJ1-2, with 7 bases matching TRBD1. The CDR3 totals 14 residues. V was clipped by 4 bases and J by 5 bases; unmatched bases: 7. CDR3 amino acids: CASSSVGTEYGYTF. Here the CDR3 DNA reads TGTGCCAGCAGTTCGGTGGGGACAGAGTATGGCTACACCTTC.

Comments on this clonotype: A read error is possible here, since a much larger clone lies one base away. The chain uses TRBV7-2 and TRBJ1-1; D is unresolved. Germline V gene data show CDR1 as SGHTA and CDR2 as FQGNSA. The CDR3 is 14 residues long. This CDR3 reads CASSLGVRNAEAFF. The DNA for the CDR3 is TGTGCCAGCAGCTTAGGCGTCAGGAACGCTGAAGCTTTCTTT.

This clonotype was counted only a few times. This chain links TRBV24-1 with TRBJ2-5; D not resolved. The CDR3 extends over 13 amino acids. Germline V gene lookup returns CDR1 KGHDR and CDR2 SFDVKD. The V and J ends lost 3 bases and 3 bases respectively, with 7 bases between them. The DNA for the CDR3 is TGTGCCACCAGTGATCCCGTCGAAGAGACCCAGTACTTC. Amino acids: CATSDPVEETQYF.